This T cell receptor beta chain was found in a study of control samples from healthy donors and cancer patients. The germline V and J ends were trimmed by 0 bases and 6 bases, with 8 bases remaining between them. The CDR3 has 13 residues. Germline CDR1 MNHEY, CDR2 SVGEGT. The method was immunoSEQ multiplex PCR; TCRdb's version includes in-frame clones alone and lacks a portion of them. The sample lists some 9,500 clones, around 90% occurring once. Sequencing used PBMCs. The sequence was obtained from a man aged 60 to 75 with colorectal cancer. The V and J genes are TRBV6-2 or TRBV6-3 and TRBJ1-2; D remains ambiguous. This chain's CDR3 is CASSYSVNDGYTF. The CDR3, as DNA: TGTGCCAGCAGTTACTCAGTGAACGATGGCTACACCTTC.